This T cell receptor beta chain derives from a study of T cell responses to AZD1222 COVID-19 vaccine (dated by TCRdb to the early 2020s). Regarding the complete study: AZD1222 recipients given second doses at about 4 weeks or at about 12 weeks were pooled, since spike-specific TCR depth and breadth were not found to differ between the two schedules. TCR sequencing was performed for fewer than 250 trial participants, of whom some 200 were given two doses of AZD1222 and about 25 were given two doses of MenACWY control vaccine. Trial participants were enrolled into age subgroups of 18-55, 56-69 and 70-plus years, which contained 148, 28 and 57 TCR-sequenced participants, respectively.

What the work shows at the level of the full study, not this receptor alone: Participants were mostly white British and included more females than males, and it was suggested by the authors that clonal diversity may have been underestimated. Reportedly, close to half of the unique spike-specific TCRs recognized epitopes lying outside the regions that are mutated in the B.1.351 and B.1.1.7 variants. Conclusions about previously exposed vaccinees are limited, since just a handful of AZD1222 recipients were seropositive for SARS-CoV-2 at baseline. In the small 56-69-year group, the increase in depth fell short of significance, most likely because of low power. The whole spike protein was spanned by vaccine-associated CD4 TCRs, and dominant responses were seen in regions 160-218 and 743-854. A significant rise in spike-specific TCR breadth and depth was observed after two AZD1222 doses relative to day 0 and relative to MenACWY recipients. No day 14 peak-response samples were available, so repertoires were characterized only after the peak T cell response.

For this clone: This receptor's antigen is unknown. No per-base quality is available; no much larger clone lies one base away.

V is shortened by 2 bases, J by 7 bases, and the region joining them spans 11 bases. Inclusive of the bounding cysteine and phenylalanine, the CDR3 is 13 residues long. Solely the CDR3 DNA is kept, with 39 bases framed from the first base. The germline V gene (reference sequence) gives CDR1 as MNHEY and CDR2 as SMNVEV. The CDR3 regions of human TCRbeta chains were subjected to immunosequencing. As for the authors' bioinformatics: Repertoire TCRs were checked for matches against a reference library of SARS-CoV-2-specific TCRs that had been generated using the MIRA antigen-specificity platform. Breadth was defined as the fraction of unique TCRs that were SARS-CoV-2-associated, and depth was defined as the fraction of total T cells that were SARS-CoV-2-associated. Using the MIRA data, each spike-specific TCR was assigned both to the spike region to which the TCR was reactive and to a CD4 or CD8 class. Log10-transformed breadth and depth values were compared by one-way ANOVA with Sidak's multiple comparisons tests. TCRdb mirrors the immuneACCESS table, restricted to in-frame sequences. Some clones are absent from its copies; in checked studies, under half trace to an unresolved V gene, and the reason for the others is unknown. V, J and clone size are those of that table, while D and trimming were read from the DNA. In all, the sample holds tens of thousands of clones, and 70% to 80% of those were seen once. The ten biggest clones cover around 7% of the sample.

The sample's time point, from its label and the paper: baseline before first vaccination. Vaccinee samples were obtained from the UK trials COV001 and COV002, which included a single-blind randomized controlled phase 2/3 trial of AZD1222 (ChAdOx1 nCoV-19) in healthy adults. For TCRbeta chain sequencing, PBMC samples from trial participants were taken at day 0 and at day 28 after the second dose. The sequenced sample was peripheral blood, obtained on day 0 of AZD1222 vaccination. This receptor was identified in an adult in good health. The chain is assembled from TRBV27 and TRBJ2-5; TRBD1 might be the D gene, on 5 matching bases. The CDR3 region has the sequence CASSLQGFGTQYF. The bases read TGTGCCAGCAGTTTACAGGGATTTGGGACCCAGTACTTC.